The T cell receptor beta chain described here comes from a study of cytomegalovirus exposure and HLA in healthy donors. Study conclusions and caveats: In a later analysis, at a false discovery rate of 0.05, about 16,000 TCR beta sequences matched HLA alleles. No immune exposure information besides CMV serostatus was available.

V was clipped by 5 bases and J by 2 bases, with 16 bases between them. Germline V lookup: CDR1 LNHDA, CDR2 SQIVND (reference sequence). CDR3 length equals 15 residues. 60 Vbeta and 13 Jbeta primers were used in PCR. Produced via immunoSEQ multiplex PCR; TCRdb's table is partial and in-frame only. The table shows around 92,000 clones, with about 83% occurring only once. As regards this clone: Antigen specificity is unknown.

This chain connects TRBV19 to TRBJ2-7; D perhaps matches TRBD2 (5 bases). The sequenced material came from PBMCs. This clonotype was obtained from a female donor in good health and CMV-seropositive. The chain's CDR3 is CASSPGRGGAYEQYF. CDR3 nucleotide sequence: TGTGCCAGTAGTCCGGGAAGAGGAGGAGCCTACGAGCAGTACTTC.